The entry that follows covers one TCR beta chain sequence. Antigen specificity is unknown. Antigen-specific CD4+ T cells were expanded (with viral peptide pools) by the ViraFEST assay ahead of sequencing. It was after around 10 days of culture that CD4+ T cells were isolated. In the vaccine recipients, nucleocapsid antibodies were negative and there was no prior SARS-CoV-2 infection. IL-2 medium supplanted half the medium on days 3 and 7. Measured with immunoSEQ multiplex PCR; TCRdb has only the in-frame clones, and not every one. The sample records some 19,000 clones, 65% to 75% being singletons. Germline assignment: CDR1 SGHRS and CDR2 YFSETQ. V was clipped by 0 bases and J by 1 base, with 18 bases between them. The CDR3 covers 18 residues. This record belongs to a study of vaccination effects on CD4 cells after COVID-19. Study results and limitations: Clones from infection and from vaccination both contracted markedly late after vaccination. From healthy vaccinees, only 1 of 255 vaccine-induced clones also reacted to common cold coronaviruses.

The chain links TRBV5-1 to TRBJ2-3; tentatively, D is TRBD2 (6 bases). This clonotype was obtained from a human donor who received a COVID-19 vaccine. This specimen consisted of CD4+ T cells from PBMCs cultured with HCoV-NL63 spike peptides, obtained before COVID-19 vaccination. The DNA for the CDR3 is TGCGCCAGCAGCTTGGGAGGGAGGCCCCACCGGGGCACAGATACGCAGTATTTT. Amino acids: CASSLGGRPHRGTDTQYF.